These 6 T cell receptor gamma chains were all obtained from the same sample, sequenced in a study of γδ T cells in repeated Plasmodium falciparum infection. TCRdb made new clone calls on the multiplex PCR reads using CATT. The top ten clones hold 28% of a sample with roughly 13,000 gamma-chain clones, roughly 1.7% of them seen once. Gammadelta T cells were flow-sorted from PBMC into Vgamma9/Vdelta2+ and Vdelta2-negative populations for bulk analysis. Sequenced input: gamma-delta T cells from blood. The receptors were gathered from a pool of human donors (malaria-infected and uninfected, not separated).

This clone came up many times. A much larger clonotype is one base distant, so this may be a read error. The V gene was identified as TRGV9, while no J gene was called. Per the germline V gene, CDR1 is GITISATS and CDR2 is ISYDGTV (reference sequence). The CDR3 has 16 amino acids. The CDR3 DNA is TGTGCCTTGTGGGAACGACAAGAGTTGGGCAAAAAAATCGAGGTATTT. It translates to CALWERQELGKKIEVF.

There are many counts of this clone. This likely traces to a read error, being one base from a far larger clone. Other DNA variants within this sample encode the same CDR3. V usage is TRGV4 and J usage is TRGJ1 or TRGJ2. This CDR3 comprises 11 residues. The germline gives CDR1 EGSTGY, CDR2 YDSYTSSV. Losses at the gene ends were 4 bases for V and 10 bases for J; bases not matched to a gene: 7. DNA for the CDR3: TGTGCCACCTGGGACGGGCTGAAGAAACTCTTT. As protein: CATWDGLKKLF.

This clone was counted at least ten times. The translation of this DNA and the TCRdb protein of a much larger clone differ at residue 13, probably owing to a read error; the protein shown here is translated from the DNA. The chain has TRGV9 and TRGJP. No J gene is reported in TCRdb; it was inferred here by comparing the DNA with germline. Germline values: CDR1 GITISATS, CDR2 ISYDGTV (reference sequence). The CDR3 sequence is 16 residues long. The CDR3 loop is CALWELRELGKKVKVF. In DNA form, the CDR3 reads TGTGCCTTGTGGGAGCTCCGGGAGTTGGGCAAAAAAGTCAAGGTATTT.

On this clone: TCRdb shows a much larger clone's protein in place of this DNA's translation, and the two differ at residue 4, likely through a read error; the protein shown is translated from the DNA. The chain combines TRGV9 with TRGJP. CDR3 size: 17 residues. Germline CDR1 GITISATS, CDR2 ISYDGTV (reference sequence). The CDR3 region is CALLEVKAKLGKKIKVF. The CDR3 nucleotides read TGTGCCTTGTTGGAGGTGAAGGCCAAGTTGGGCAAAAAAATCAAGGTATTT.

As for this clone: The TCRdb protein comes from a much larger clone and disagrees with this DNA's translation at residue 5, likely due to a read error; the protein given here is derived from the DNA. The chain couples TRGV9 to TRGJ1 or TRGJ2. The J gene, absent from TCRdb, was called here by matching the DNA to germline. J lost 12 bases, V lost 5 bases, and 10 bases had no gene match. Germline-derived CDR1 and CDR2 are GITISATS and ISYDGTV (reference sequence). This CDR3 contains 11 residues. The CDR3 is CALWGATGKLF. The DNA of the CDR3 is TGTGCCTTGTGGGGGGCCACTGGGAAACTCTTT.

For this clone: The limits of the CDR3 on the DNA are not certain, so only TCRdb's listed CDR3 is given. The V gene is given as TRGV3, and no J gene call is available. CDR1 and CDR2 from the germline V gene are VTNTFY and YDVSTARD (reference sequence). 33 amino acids form the CDR3, both terminal residues included. CDR3 in amino acids: CATWDRQGNYIRNSLAVGQHLLSQVSIGRIQHF.